This TCR beta chain derives from a study of blood T cell repertoires in COVID-19. This clone was recorded a few times. The method was immunoSEQ multiplex PCR; TCRdb's version includes in-frame clones alone and lacks a portion of them. The data contain about 210,000 clones, 65% to 90% of them seen just once; the ten biggest clones take up about 2.4%. The germline CDR1 and CDR2 sequences are SGHTA and FQGNSA. CDR3 length equals 14 residues. The V and J ends lost 0 bases and 7 bases respectively, with 10 bases between them. The source is a woman aged 70-85 years with COVID-19, enrolled during active disease. The specimen was peripheral blood. The chain links TRBV7-2 to TRBJ2-4, with a tentative D call TRBD2 (6 bases). The DNA for the CDR3 is TGTGCCAGCAGCTTAGCGCAGGGACTGAACATTCAGTACTTC. Its translation: CASSLAQGLNIQYF. Using reference TRBV7-2 and TRBJ2-4 for the parts outside the CDR3, the full variable domain is GAGVSQSPSNKVTEKGKDVELRCDPISGHTALYWYRQSLGQGLEFLIYFQGNSAPDKSGLPSDRFSAERTGGSVSTLTIQRTQQEDSAVYLCASSLAQGLNIQYFGAGTRLSVL.